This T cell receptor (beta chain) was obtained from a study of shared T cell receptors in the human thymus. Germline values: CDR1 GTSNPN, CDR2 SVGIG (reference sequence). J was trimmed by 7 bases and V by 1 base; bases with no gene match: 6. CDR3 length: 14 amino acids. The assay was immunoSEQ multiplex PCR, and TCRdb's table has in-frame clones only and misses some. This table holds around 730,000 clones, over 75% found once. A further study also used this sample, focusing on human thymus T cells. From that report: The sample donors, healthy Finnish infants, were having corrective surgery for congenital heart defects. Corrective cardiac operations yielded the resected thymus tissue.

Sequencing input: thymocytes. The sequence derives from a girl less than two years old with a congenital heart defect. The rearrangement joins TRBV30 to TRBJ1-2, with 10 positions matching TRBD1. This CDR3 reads CAWSASRDRGGYTF. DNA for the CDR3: TGTGCCTGGAGTGCTAGTCGGGACAGGGGTGGCTACACCTTC.